This T cell receptor (beta chain) was recovered during a study of blood T cell repertoires in COVID-19. For the study at large: PBMCs, B-cell-depleted T cells, or T cells provided the cDNA or gDNA that made up the material.

Profiling relied on immunoSEQ multiplex PCR, and the TCRdb table lists in-frame clones only, not all of them. The repertoire holds around 64,000 clones, more than 85% seen once, with roughly 4.6% in the top ten. This receptor was taken from a man of 80 years or more in a cohort sampled during active COVID-19. Sequenced sample: peripheral blood.

The CDR3 bases are TGCGCCAGCAGCCCGACCCAGGGGCGGTCAGAGACCCAGTACTTC. Translation: CASSPTQGRSETQYF. V and J are TRBV5-1 and TRBJ2-5; D is perhaps TRBD1 (6 bases). The CDR3 is 15 amino acids. Trimming left V 4 bases short and J 4 bases short, with 17 bases between. Germline V CDR1 and CDR2: SGHRS, YFSETQ. The whole variable domain, remainder taken from reference TRBV5-1 and TRBJ2-5, is KAGVTQTPRYLIKTRGQQVTLSCSPISGHRSVSWYQQTPGQGLQFLFEYFSETQRNKGNFPGRFSGRQFSNSRSEMNVSTLELGDSALYLCASSPTQGRSETQYFGPGTRLLVL.